Described below is a single T cell receptor beta chain sequence and its context. What it binds is not known. These data belong to a study of breast tumors, draining lymph nodes, adjacent tissues. Study-wide results and limits: That most tumor T cells come from lymph nodes remained unproven.

CDR3 length equals 13 residues. Trimming cost V 4 bases and J 8 bases, with 14 bases left between them. Per the germline V gene, CDR1 is SEHNR and CDR2 is FQNEAQ (reference sequence). Breast cancer patients provided tissue from their axillary draining lymph nodes. TCRdb analysed the multiplex PCR reads with MiXCR anew, one entry per CDR3 protein. The data contain about 230,000 distinct CDR3 sequences, approximately 31% of them singletons. The rearrangement uses TRBV7-9 and TRBJ1-2, with D possibly being TRBD1 (6 bases). Material for sequencing was axillary lymph node tissue. The TCR was taken from a female donor with breast cancer. Some clones in this sample may be carry-over from other donors' samples. As DNA, the CDR3 is TGTGCCAGCAGCTCGGAAACAGGGCAAGGCTACACCTTC. It codes for CASSSETGQGYTF.